This TCR beta chain is from a study of T cell responses to AZD1222 COVID-19 vaccine. Clones were sequenced by immunoSEQ multiplex PCR, and TCRdb holds only the in-frame ones, with some missing. The table has 100,000 or so clones, around 90% seen once. The CDR3 totals 13 residues. Trimming cost V 3 bases and J 4 bases, with 8 bases left between them. The germline gives CDR1 SGHAT, CDR2 FQNNGV. J is TRBJ2-3 and V is TRBV11-2, with D possibly TRBD2 on 6 matching bases. The TCR comes from an adult in good health. Sequencing used peripheral blood, obtained on day 0 of AZD1222 vaccination. This CDR3 is CASSFWGADTQYF. For the CDR3, the DNA is TGTGCCAGCAGCTTTTGGGGGGCAGATACGCAGTATTTT.